This T cell receptor (beta chain) was recorded in a study of blood T cell repertoires in COVID-19. As for the study in general: Both acute and convalescent COVID-19 samples were obtained from the United States, Italy and Spain. In each case, the material was cDNA or gDNA derived from T cells, B-cell-depleted T cells, or PBMCs.

Repertoires were generated with immunoSEQ multiplex PCR, while TCRdb's copy carries only in-frame clones and drops some. The sample comprises 150,000 to 200,000 clones, around 79% of which are singletons, and 9.5% to 12% rests with the top ten. The germline V gene has CDR1 SGHRS and CDR2 YFSETQ. The V gene lost 1 base and the J gene lost 1 base, with 18 bases spanning the gap. The length of the CDR3 is 18 residues. The receptor was isolated from a man in his fifties who had recovered from COVID-19. V and J are TRBV5-1 and TRBJ2-1; TRBD2 is a possible D gene (5 bases). Sample: PBMCs or T cells enriched from blood (not recorded which). As DNA, the CDR3 is TGCGCCAGCAGCTTGCGATCCTTCCGGGATATATCCTACAATGAGCAGTTCTTC. Its translation is CASSLRSFRDISYNEQFF.